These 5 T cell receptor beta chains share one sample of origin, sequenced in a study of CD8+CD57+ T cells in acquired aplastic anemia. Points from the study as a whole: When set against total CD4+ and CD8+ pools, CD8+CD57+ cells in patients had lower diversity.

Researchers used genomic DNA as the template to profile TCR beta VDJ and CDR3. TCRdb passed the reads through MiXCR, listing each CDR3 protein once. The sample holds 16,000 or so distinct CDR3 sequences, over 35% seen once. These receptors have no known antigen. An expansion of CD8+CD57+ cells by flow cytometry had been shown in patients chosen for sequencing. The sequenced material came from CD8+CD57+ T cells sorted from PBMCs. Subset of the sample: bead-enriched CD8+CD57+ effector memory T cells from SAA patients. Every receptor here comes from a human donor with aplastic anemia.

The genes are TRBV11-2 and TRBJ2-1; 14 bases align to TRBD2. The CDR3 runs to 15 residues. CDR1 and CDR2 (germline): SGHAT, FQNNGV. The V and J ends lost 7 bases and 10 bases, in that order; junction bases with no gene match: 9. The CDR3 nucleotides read TGTGCCAGCAACCCCGGGACTAGCGGGAGTGGCGAGCAGTTCTTC. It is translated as CASNPGTSGSGEQFF.

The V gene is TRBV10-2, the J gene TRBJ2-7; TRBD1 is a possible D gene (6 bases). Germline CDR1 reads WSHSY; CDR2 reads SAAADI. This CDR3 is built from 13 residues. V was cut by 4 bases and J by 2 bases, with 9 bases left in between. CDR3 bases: TGCGCCAGCAGTGCAGGGGCCCCCTACGAGCAGTACTTC. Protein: CASSAGAPYEQYF.

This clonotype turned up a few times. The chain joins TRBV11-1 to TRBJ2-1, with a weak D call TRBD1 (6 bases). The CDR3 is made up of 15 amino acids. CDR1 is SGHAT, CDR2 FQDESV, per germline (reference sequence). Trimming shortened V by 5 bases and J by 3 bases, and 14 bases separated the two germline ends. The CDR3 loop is CASSKGQSLYNEQFF. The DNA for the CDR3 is TGTGCCAGCAGCAAAGGACAGTCCCTCTACAATGAGCAGTTCTTC.

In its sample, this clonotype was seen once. Here the CDR3 DNA reads TGTGCCAGCATCTCACATCTGGTGGCTAGCGGGAGGCATGAGCAGTTCTTC. Protein: CASISHLVASGRHEQFF. The J gene is TRBJ2-1, the V gene TRBV11-1, with TRBD2 matching over 11 bases. The length of the CDR3 is 17 residues. The germline gives CDR1 SGHAT, CDR2 FQDESV (reference sequence). Trimming removed 7 bases from V and 8 bases from J; junction bases left unmatched: 16.

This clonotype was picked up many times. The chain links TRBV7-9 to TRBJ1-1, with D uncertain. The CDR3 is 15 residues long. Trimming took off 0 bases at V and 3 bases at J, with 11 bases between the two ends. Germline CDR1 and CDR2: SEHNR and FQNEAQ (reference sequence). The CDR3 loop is CASSLARWRDTEAFF. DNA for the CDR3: TGTGCCAGCAGCTTAGCGCGATGGAGGGACACTGAAGCTTTCTTT.